The sequence of this TCR beta chain was determined in a study of blood T cell repertoires in COVID-19. Study-wide context: Samples of COVID-19 (acute and convalescent) were obtained from the United States, Italy and Spain.

Measured with immunoSEQ multiplex PCR; TCRdb has only the in-frame clones, and not every one. The sample includes fewer than 250,000 clones, approximately 84% of them seen just once. The CDR3 sequence is 13 residues long. V dropped 0 bases and J dropped 6 bases, with 8 bases sitting between them. Germline V lookup: CDR1 SGHRS, CDR2 YFSETQ. Clinical histories supplied by participants themselves formed the basis of cohort assignment. This receptor was taken from a man between 60 and 70 years old who had recovered from COVID-19. The V and J genes are TRBV5-1 and TRBJ2-3; no clear D. Specimen: PBMCs or T cells enriched from blood (not recorded which). The CDR3 sequence: CASSLGSPDTQYF. CDR3 nucleotides: TGCGCCAGCAGCTTGGGTAGTCCGGATACGCAGTATTTT. Complete variable domain (other parts from reference TRBV5-1 and TRBJ2-3): KAGVTQTPRYLIKTRGQQVTLSCSPISGHRSVSWYQQTPGQGLQFLFEYFSETQRNKGNFPGRFSGRQFSNSRSEMNVSTLELGDSALYLCASSLGSPDTQYFGPGTRLTVL.